This T cell receptor (beta chain) was sequenced during a study of post-analysis software for immune sequencing data. In the case of this clonotype: Its specificity is not known.

Libraries were made from TCR beta cDNA, and they carried unique molecular identifiers. TCRdb re-derived calls from the PCR reads in MiXCR, one entry per CDR3 protein. This table has roughly 400,000 distinct CDR3 sequences, 30% to 40% appearing once. V was trimmed by 4 bases and J by 0 bases, leaving 22 bases between them. The CDR3 is 20 amino acids. Germline loops: CDR1 LGHNA, CDR2 YSLEER. Study observations and caveats: Controls had lower frequencies than patients of about 5 TRBV segments, which included TRBV5-6, TRBV5-1 and TRBV20-1.

This chain uses TRBV4-3 with TRBJ2-6; possibly TRBD1 for D (7 bases). Sequenced input: blood. The receptor was isolated from a girl aged 2 to 10 with multiple sclerosis. CDR3 DNA: TGCGCCAGCAGCCCAGGGGTGGCAGGGGGGTCAATCTCTGGGGCCAACGTCCTGACTTTC. Amino acids: CASSPGVAGGSISGANVLTF.